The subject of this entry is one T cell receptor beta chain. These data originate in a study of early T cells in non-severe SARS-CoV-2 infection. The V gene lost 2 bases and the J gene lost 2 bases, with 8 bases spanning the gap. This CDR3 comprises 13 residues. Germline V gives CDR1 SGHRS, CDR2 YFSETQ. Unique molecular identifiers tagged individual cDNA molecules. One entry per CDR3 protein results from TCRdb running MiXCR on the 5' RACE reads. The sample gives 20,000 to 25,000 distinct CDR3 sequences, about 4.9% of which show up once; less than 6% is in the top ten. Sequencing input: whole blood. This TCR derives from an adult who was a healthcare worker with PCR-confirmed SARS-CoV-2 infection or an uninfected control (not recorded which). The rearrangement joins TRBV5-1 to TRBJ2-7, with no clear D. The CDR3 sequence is CASSLDSAYEQYF. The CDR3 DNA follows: TGCGCCAGCAGCTTAGACTCCGCCTACGAGCAGTACTTC. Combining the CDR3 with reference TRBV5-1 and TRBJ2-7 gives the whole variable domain KAGVTQTPRYLIKTRGQQVTLSCSPISGHRSVSWYQQTPGQGLQFLFEYFSETQRNKGNFPGRFSGRQFSNSRSEMNVSTLELGDSALYLCASSLDSAYEQYFGPGTRLTVT.